This TCR beta chain is from a study of T-cell memory formation after mild COVID-19. About the study: Across donors, TCR clusters were largely donor specific.

Using its own MiXCR run on the 5' RACE reads, TCRdb lists one record per CDR3 protein. The table shows 140,000 or so distinct CDR3 sequences, with 6% to 7% occurring only once. This clonotype occurred many times. This CDR3 region has 19 residues. J was trimmed by 1 base and V by 6 bases; bases with no gene match: 11. The sequenced sample was PBMCs or a T cell subset sorted from them (not recorded which). This clonotype originated in an adult woman who had mild COVID-19 (a few samples of this study predate the infection). Cell type and time point are not known. The gene calls are TRBV12-3 or TRBV12-4 and TRBJ2-4; TRBD2 matches at 14 bases. CDR3 sequence: CASSPGTSGSFMAKNIQYF. In DNA form, the CDR3 reads TGTGCCAGCAGCCCCGGGACTAGCGGGAGCTTTATGGCCAAAAACATTCAGTACTTC.